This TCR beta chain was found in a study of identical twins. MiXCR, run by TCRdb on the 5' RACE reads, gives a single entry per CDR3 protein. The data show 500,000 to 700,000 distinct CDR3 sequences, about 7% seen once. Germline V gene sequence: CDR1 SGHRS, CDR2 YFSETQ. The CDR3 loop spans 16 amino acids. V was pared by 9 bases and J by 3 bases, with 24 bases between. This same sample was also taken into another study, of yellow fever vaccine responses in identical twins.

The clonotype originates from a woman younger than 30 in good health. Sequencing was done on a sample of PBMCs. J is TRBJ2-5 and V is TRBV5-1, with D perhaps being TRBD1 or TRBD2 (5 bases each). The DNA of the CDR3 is TGCGCCACCAATCCTGGGACCGAGCTTAGAAAAGAGACCCAGTACTTC. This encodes CATNPGTELRKETQYF.